These 10 T cell receptor beta chains originate from one sample sequenced in a study of cytomegalovirus exposure and HLA in healthy donors. Primers for the PCR totalled 60 Vbeta and 13 Jbeta. The protocol was immunoSEQ multiplex PCR, while the TCRdb copy is restricted to in-frame clones and leaves out a portion. Here the sample spans roughly 110,000 clones, roughly 80% being singletons. Sequencing was performed on PBMCs. The receptors stem from a middle-aged man in good health and CMV-seronegative.

The V and J genes are TRBV11-3 and TRBJ1-3; D unresolved. The CDR3 spans 14 residues. Germline CDR1 is SGHNT and CDR2 is YENEEA. V was pared by 5 bases and J by 0 bases, with 8 bases between. The CDR3 region is CASSASGSGNTIYF. CDR3 in DNA: TGTGCCAGCAGCGCGTCGGGCTCTGGAAACACCATATATTTT.

This clone was found once. The chain is built from TRBV6-5 and TRBJ1-2; TRBD1 matches at 9 bases. After removal of 6 bases from V and 6 bases from J, the junction contained 8 bases not matched to a gene. This CDR3 region has 14 residues. Per the germline V gene, CDR1 is MNHEY and CDR2 is SVGAGI. This CDR3 is CASSSRDRDDGYTF. CDR3 DNA: TGTGCCAGCAGCAGCCGGGACAGGGACGATGGCTACACCTTC.

V is TRBV11-2 and J is TRBJ1-5; D not resolved. V was cut by 0 bases and J by 3 bases, with 6 bases left in between. Germline V gives CDR1 SGHAT, CDR2 FQNNGV. This CDR3 contains 14 residues. CDR3 DNA sequence: TGTGCCAGCAGCTTAGACAGGAACAATCAGCCCCAGCATTTT. This codes for CASSLDRNNQPQHF. Supplemented by reference TRBV11-2 and TRBJ1-5, the full variable domain reads EAGVAQSPRYKIIEKRQSVAFWCNPISGHATLYWYQQILGQGPKLLIQFQNNGVVDDSQLPKDRFSAERLKGVDSTLKIQPAKLEDSAVYLCASSLDRNNQPQHFGDGTRLSIL.

CDR3 nucleotide sequence: TGTGCCAGCAGCTTAGGGTCCTATAGCAATCAGCCCCAGCATTTT. Amino acid sequence: CASSLGSYSNQPQHF. The chain links TRBV11-2 to TRBJ1-5; no reliable D call. V gave up 1 base and J gave up 0 bases, with 7 bases separating them. This CDR3 has 15 amino acids. Germline CDR1 and CDR2: SGHAT and FQNNGV.

This clone turned up a few times. V is TRBV7-2 and J is TRBJ2-2, with 7 bases aligning to TRBD2. Looked up from germline, CDR1 is SGHTA and CDR2 is FQGNSA. CDR3 length: 15 residues. J gave up 2 bases and V 5 bases, and 5 bases lay outside the gene matches. The chain's CDR3 is CASSPGGSNTGELFF. The CDR3 nucleotides are TGTGCCAGCAGCCCGGGGGGTTCCAACACCGGGGAGCTGTTTTTT.

The gene calls are TRBV27 and TRBJ2-5; the match to TRBD1 covers 7 bases. The better agreement between TRBJ2-7 and the DNA end casts doubt on the J call. From germline, CDR1 is MNHEY and CDR2 SMNVEV (reference sequence). The CDR3 sequence is 13 residues long. The CDR3 bases are TGTGCCAGCAGTTTGGGACAGCAGTACGAGCAGTACTTC. It specifies CASSLGQQYEQYF.

The V call is TRBV5-5, the J call TRBJ2-5, with TRBD1 matching over 10 bases. The V and J ends lost 3 bases and 4 bases, in that order; junction bases with no gene match: 3. Per germline, CDR1 SGHKS and CDR2 YYEKEE (reference sequence). The CDR3 runs 14 residues. The chain's CDR3 is CASSSDRGGETQYF. The CDR3 DNA reads TGTGCCAGCAGCTCGGACAGGGGGGGAGAGACCCAGTACTTC.

The V and J genes are TRBV4-1 and TRBJ1-3; TRBD1 aligns across 10 bases. Germline V lookup: CDR1 MGHRA, CDR2 YSYEKL. V lost 1 base and J lost 1; bases outside the gene matches: 1. The CDR3 runs to 16 residues. The CDR3 DNA sequence: TGCGCCAGCAGCCAAGGACAGGGGGCGTCTGGAAACACCATATATTTT. This sequence encodes CASSQGQGASGNTIYF.

The J gene is TRBJ2-5, the V gene TRBV19; D is perhaps TRBD2 (5 bases). CDR3 length: 13 residues. Trimming pared 6 bases from V and 3 bases from J, leaving 11 bases between. CDR1 LNHDA and CDR2 SQIVND come from the germline V gene (reference sequence). CDR3 protein: CASRTTGEETQYF. CDR3 nucleotides: TGTGCCAGTAGGACAACCGGGGAAGAGACCCAGTACTTC.

The V call is TRBV4-1, the J call TRBJ1-6; possibly TRBD1 for D (5 bases). The CDR3 runs to 17 residues. Germline CDR1 is MGHRA and CDR2 is YSYEKL. Between the trimmed V and J ends, which lost 0 bases and 4 bases, there was a span of 13 bases. DNA of the CDR3: TGCGCCAGCAGCCAAGAAAGGGGCCCTTCTTATAATTCACCCCTCCACTTT. Protein sequence: CASSQERGPSYNSPLHF.